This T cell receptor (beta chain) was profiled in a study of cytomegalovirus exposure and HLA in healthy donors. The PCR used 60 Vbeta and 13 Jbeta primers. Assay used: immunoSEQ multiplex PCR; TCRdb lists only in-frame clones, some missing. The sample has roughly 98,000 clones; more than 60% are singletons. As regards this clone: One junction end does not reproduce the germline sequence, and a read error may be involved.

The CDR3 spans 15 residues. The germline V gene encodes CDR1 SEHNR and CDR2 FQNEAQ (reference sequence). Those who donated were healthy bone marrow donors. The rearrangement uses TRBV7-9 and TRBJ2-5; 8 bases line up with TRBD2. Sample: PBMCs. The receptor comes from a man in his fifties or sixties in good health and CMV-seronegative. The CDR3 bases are TGTTCCAGCAGGCAGACTAGCGCACGGGTTGAGACCCAGTACTTC. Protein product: CSSRQTSARVETQYF.